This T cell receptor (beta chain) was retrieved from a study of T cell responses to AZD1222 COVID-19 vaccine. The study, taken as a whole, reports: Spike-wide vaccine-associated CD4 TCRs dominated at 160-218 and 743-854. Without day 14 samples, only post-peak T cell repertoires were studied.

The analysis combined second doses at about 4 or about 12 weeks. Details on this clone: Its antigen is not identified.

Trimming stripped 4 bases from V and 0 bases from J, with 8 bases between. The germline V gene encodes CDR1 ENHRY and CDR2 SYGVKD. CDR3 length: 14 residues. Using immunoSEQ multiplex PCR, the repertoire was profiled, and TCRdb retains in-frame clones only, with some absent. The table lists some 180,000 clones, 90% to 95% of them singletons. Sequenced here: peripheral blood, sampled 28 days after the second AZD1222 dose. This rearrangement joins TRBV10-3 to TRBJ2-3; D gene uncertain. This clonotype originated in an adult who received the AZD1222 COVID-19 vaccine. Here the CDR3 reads CAISVALSTDTQYF. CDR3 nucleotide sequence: TGTGCCATCAGTGTAGCACTGAGCACAGATACGCAGTATTTT.